A selection of T cell receptor beta chains follows, all from one sample in a study of blood T cell repertoires in COVID-19. Using immunoSEQ multiplex PCR, the repertoire was profiled, and TCRdb retains in-frame clones only, with some absent. The sample contains a few hundred thousand clones, less than 90% of which appear only once. The specimen sequenced was peripheral blood. The source is a man in his 60s who had recovered from COVID-19. The CDR3 runs from the conserved cysteine through the conserved F or W. A D gene is named only where the DNA matches it firmly. The size of a clone is reported for some rows only, either as once, few or many, or as a class for expanded clones.

j_gene: TRBJ1-5; d_gene: .; abundance: few; v_gene: TRBV6-5; CDR3nt: TGTGCCAGCAGGCCCGGGGGTTCCAGCAATCAGCCCCAGCATTTT; CDR3aa: CASRPGGSSNQPQHF
j_gene: TRBJ2-4; d_gene: .; abundance: .; v_gene: TRBV18; CDR3nt: TGTGCCAGCACAACAGGGGCCAAAAACATTCAGTACTTC; CDR3aa: CASTTGAKNIQYF
j_gene: TRBJ2-3; d_gene: TRBD2; abundance: once; v_gene: TRBV4-1; CDR3nt: TGCGCCAGCAGCCACCCAGCTAGCGGGGGGATTTCAGATACGCAGTATTTT; CDR3aa: CASSHPASGGISDTQYF
j_gene: TRBJ1-5; d_gene: .; abundance: .; v_gene: TRBV9; CDR3nt: TGTGCCAGTTCGGACTTGGGCAATCAGCCCCAGCATTTT; CDR3aa: CASSDLGNQPQHF
j_gene: TRBJ2-1; d_gene: TRBD1; abundance: .; v_gene: TRBV6-4; CDR3nt: TGTGCCAGCAGAGGAGGACAGGGTGGACGGCGGAATGAGCAGTTCTTC; CDR3aa: CASRGGQGGRRNEQFF
j_gene: TRBJ1-5; d_gene: TRBD1; abundance: .; v_gene: TRBV6-2/TRBV6-3; CDR3nt: TGTGCCAGCAGCCAGACGCCGGCGCGGACAGGGGGTAGCAATCAGCCCCAGCATTTT; CDR3aa: CASSQTPARTGGSNQPQHF
j_gene: TRBJ1-2; d_gene: .; abundance: few; v_gene: TRBV3-1/TRBV3-2; CDR3nt: TGTGCCAGCAGCCATTCTACCCGGGGCTACACCTTC; CDR3aa: CASSHSTRGYTF
j_gene: TRBJ1-4; d_gene: TRBD1; abundance: .; v_gene: TRBV9; CDR3nt: TGTGCCAGCAGCCCAGGACAGGGGGGCGAAAAACTGTTTTTT; CDR3aa: CASSPGQGGEKLFF
j_gene: TRBJ1-6; d_gene: .; abundance: .; v_gene: TRBV5-6; CDR3nt: TGTGCCAGCAGCTTGGGACAGAGGGGGTATAATTCACCCCTCCACTTT; CDR3aa: CASSLGQRGYNSPLHF
j_gene: TRBJ1-4; d_gene: .; abundance: .; v_gene: TRBV10-3; CDR3nt: TGTGCCATCAGTGAGTCGGTAGGGGCAACTAATGAAAAACTGTTTTTT; CDR3aa: CAISESVGATNEKLFF
j_gene: TRBJ2-3; d_gene: .; abundance: .; v_gene: TRBV6-5; CDR3nt: TGTGCCAGCAGAAAGACAGCAGTCAGCACAGATACGCAGTATTTT; CDR3aa: CASRKTAVSTDTQYF
j_gene: TRBJ2-2; d_gene: TRBD2; abundance: .; v_gene: TRBV7-8; CDR3nt: TGTGCCAGCAGCTTACAGACTAGCGGGAGGGCGAACACCGGGGAGCTGTTTTTT; CDR3aa: CASSLQTSGRANTGELFF
j_gene: TRBJ2-5; d_gene: TRBD2; abundance: .; v_gene: TRBV2; CDR3nt: TGTGCCAGCAGTGCTTCAAGCGGGGGGGAGACCCAGTACTTC; CDR3aa: CASSASSGGETQYF
j_gene: TRBJ1-2; d_gene: .; abundance: .; v_gene: TRBV10-3; CDR3nt: TGTGCCACAGCCGACTGGGAGGGAGCTTACTATGGCTACACCTTC; CDR3aa: CATADWEGAYYGYTF
j_gene: TRBJ2-1; d_gene: TRBD1; abundance: .; v_gene: TRBV11-2; CDR3nt: TGTGCCAGCAGCTTAGTAGCAGGGGGTACGAATGAGCAGTTCTTC; CDR3aa: CASSLVAGGTNEQFF
j_gene: TRBJ2-7; d_gene: .; abundance: .; v_gene: TRBV5-1; CDR3nt: TGCGCCAGCAGTCGGGACACCGCGTCCGCCTACGAGCAGTACTTC; CDR3aa: CASSRDTASAYEQYF
j_gene: TRBJ1-1; d_gene: .; abundance: .; v_gene: TRBV2; CDR3nt: TGTGCCAGCAGTGACTTCTCGGGGGGCACTGAAGCTTTCTTT; CDR3aa: CASSDFSGGTEAFF
j_gene: TRBJ1-6; d_gene: TRBD1; abundance: .; v_gene: TRBV9; CDR3nt: TGTGCCAGCAGCGTAGTAGGACAGGGGAATTCACCCCTCCACTTT; CDR3aa: CASSVVGQGNSPLHF
j_gene: TRBJ2-7; d_gene: TRBD2; abundance: .; v_gene: TRBV9; CDR3nt: TGTGCCAGCAGCGAGGATAGCGGGAGGCCAACCGAGCAGTACTTC; CDR3aa: CASSEDSGRPTEQYF
j_gene: TRBJ1-4; d_gene: TRBD1; abundance: .; v_gene: TRBV10-3; CDR3nt: TGTGCCATCAAATCCGGGACAGGGAATGAAAAACTGTTTTTT; CDR3aa: CAIKSGTGNEKLFF
j_gene: TRBJ1-6; d_gene: .; abundance: .; v_gene: TRBV6-5; CDR3nt: TGTGCCAGCAGTAACCGACAGTCTCCTAATTCACCCCTCCACTTT; CDR3aa: CASSNRQSPNSPLHF
j_gene: TRBJ1-1; d_gene: .; abundance: few; v_gene: TRBV6-5; CDR3nt: TGTGCCAGCAGTCTCTTGAGGAACACTGAAGCTTTCTTT; CDR3aa: CASSLLRNTEAFF
j_gene: TRBJ1-1; d_gene: .; abundance: .; v_gene: TRBV3-1/TRBV3-2; CDR3nt: TGTGCCAGCAGCCAAGTCGGGGGGCGGAACACTGAAGCTTTCTTT; CDR3aa: CASSQVGGRNTEAFF
j_gene: TRBJ2-4; d_gene: .; abundance: .; v_gene: TRBV28; CDR3nt: TGTGCCAGCAGTCGGGAGGCCAAAAACATTCAGTACTTC; CDR3aa: CASSREAKNIQYF
j_gene: TRBJ1-1; d_gene: .; abundance: .; v_gene: TRBV18; CDR3nt: TGTGCCAGCTCACCAATTTCGGCAGGGCCTGTGAGCACTGAAGCTTTCTTT; CDR3aa: CASSPISAGPVSTEAFF
j_gene: TRBJ2-1; d_gene: .; abundance: .; v_gene: TRBV15; CDR3nt: TGTGCCACCAGCAGGGGCCAGCATGAGCAGTTCTTC; CDR3aa: CATSRGQHEQFF
j_gene: TRBJ2-3; d_gene: TRBD2; abundance: once; v_gene: TRBV5-5; CDR3nt: TGTGCCAGCAGCTTGGGAGCGGGGGGCCAACCGGCCGCAGATACGCAGTATTTT; CDR3aa: CASSLGAGGQPAADTQYF
j_gene: TRBJ2-5; d_gene: TRBD2; abundance: .; v_gene: TRBV5-1; CDR3nt: TGCGCCAGCAGCTTGGCGGCGCTAGCGGGAGTAGAGACCCAGTACTTC; CDR3aa: CASSLAALAGVETQYF
j_gene: TRBJ2-7; d_gene: .; abundance: .; v_gene: TRBV30; CDR3nt: TGTGCCTGGAGTGTGCAGGTTTCCTACGAGCAGTACTTC; CDR3aa: CAWSVQVSYEQYF
j_gene: TRBJ1-1; d_gene: .; abundance: .; v_gene: TRBV30; CDR3nt: TGTGCCTCCACCGGCGGAGGTGGTGGCACTGAAGCTTTCTTT; CDR3aa: CASTGGGGGTEAFF